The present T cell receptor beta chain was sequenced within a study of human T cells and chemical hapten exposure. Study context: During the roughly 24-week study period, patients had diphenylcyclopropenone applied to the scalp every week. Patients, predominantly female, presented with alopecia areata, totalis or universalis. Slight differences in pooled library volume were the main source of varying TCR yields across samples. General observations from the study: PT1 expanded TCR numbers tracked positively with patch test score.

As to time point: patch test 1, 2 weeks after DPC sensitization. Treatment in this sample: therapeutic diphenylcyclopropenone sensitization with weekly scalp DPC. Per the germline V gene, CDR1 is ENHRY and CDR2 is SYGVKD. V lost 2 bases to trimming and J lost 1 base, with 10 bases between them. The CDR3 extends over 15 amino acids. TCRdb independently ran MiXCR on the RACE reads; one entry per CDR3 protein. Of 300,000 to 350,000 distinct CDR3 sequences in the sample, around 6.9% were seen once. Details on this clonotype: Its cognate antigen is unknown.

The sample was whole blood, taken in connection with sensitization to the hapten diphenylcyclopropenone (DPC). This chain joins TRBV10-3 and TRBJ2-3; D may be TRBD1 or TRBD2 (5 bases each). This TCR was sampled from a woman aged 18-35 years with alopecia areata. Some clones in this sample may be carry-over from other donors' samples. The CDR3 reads CAISEGGRGTDTQYF. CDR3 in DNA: TGTGCCATCAGTGAGGGGGGAAGGGGCACAGATACGCAGTATTTT.